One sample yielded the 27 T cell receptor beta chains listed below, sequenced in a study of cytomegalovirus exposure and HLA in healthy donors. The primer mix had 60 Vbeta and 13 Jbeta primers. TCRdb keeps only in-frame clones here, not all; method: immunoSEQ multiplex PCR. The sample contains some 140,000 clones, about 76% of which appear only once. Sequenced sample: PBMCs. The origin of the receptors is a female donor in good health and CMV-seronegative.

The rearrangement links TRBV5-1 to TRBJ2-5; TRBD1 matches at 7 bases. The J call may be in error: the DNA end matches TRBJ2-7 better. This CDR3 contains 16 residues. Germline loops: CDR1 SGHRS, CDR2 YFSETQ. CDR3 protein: CASSLATTGIPYEQYF. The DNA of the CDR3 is TGCGCCAGCAGCTTGGCCACGACAGGGATCCCCTACGAGCAGTACTTC.

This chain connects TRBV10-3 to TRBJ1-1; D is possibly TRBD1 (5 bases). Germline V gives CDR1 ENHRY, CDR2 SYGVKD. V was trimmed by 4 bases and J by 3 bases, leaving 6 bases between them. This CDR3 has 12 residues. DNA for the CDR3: TGTGCCATCAGTGCGGGGGACACTGAAGCTTTCTTT. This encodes CAISAGDTEAFF.

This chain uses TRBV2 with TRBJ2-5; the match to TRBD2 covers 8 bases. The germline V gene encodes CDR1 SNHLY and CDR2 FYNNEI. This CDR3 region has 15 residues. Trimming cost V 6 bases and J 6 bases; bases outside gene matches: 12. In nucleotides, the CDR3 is TGTGCCAGCAGACCTCCGGGACTAGGAAGTAAGACCCAGTACTTC. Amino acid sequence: CASRPPGLGSKTQYF.

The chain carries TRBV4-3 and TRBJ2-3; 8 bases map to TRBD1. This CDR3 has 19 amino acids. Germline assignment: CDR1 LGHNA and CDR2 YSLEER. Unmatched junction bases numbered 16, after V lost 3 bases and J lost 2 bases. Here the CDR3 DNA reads TGCGCCAGCAGCCACAAGGACATTATCAGGGGGCGATTCACAGATACGCAGTATTTT. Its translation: CASSHKDIIRGRFTDTQYF.

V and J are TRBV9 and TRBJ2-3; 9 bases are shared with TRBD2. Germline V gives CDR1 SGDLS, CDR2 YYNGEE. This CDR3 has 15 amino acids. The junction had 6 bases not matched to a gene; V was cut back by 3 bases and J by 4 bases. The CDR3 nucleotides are TGTGCCAGCAGCGATAGCGGGAGAGGAGCAGATACGCAGTATTTT. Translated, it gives CASSDSGRGADTQYF.

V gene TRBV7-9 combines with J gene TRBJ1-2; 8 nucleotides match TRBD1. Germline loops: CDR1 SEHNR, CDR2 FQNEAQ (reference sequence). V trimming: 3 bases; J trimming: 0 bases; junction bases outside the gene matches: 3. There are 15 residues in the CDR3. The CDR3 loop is CASSFDRGTNYGYTF. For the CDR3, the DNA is TGTGCCAGCAGCTTCGACAGGGGTACTAACTATGGCTACACCTTC.

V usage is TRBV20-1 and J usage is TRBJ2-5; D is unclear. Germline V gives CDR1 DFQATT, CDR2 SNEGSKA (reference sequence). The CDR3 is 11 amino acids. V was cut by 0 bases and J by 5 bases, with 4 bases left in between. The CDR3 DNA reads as TGCAGTGCTAGAGATCAGGAGACCCAGTACTTC. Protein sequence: CSARDQETQYF.

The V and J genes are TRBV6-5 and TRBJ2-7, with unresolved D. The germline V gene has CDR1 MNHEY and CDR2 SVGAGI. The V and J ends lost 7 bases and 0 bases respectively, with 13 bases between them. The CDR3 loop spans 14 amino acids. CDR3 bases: TGTGCCAGCATGTTGGGCGCGAGCTCCTACGAGCAGTACTTC. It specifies CASMLGASSYEQYF.

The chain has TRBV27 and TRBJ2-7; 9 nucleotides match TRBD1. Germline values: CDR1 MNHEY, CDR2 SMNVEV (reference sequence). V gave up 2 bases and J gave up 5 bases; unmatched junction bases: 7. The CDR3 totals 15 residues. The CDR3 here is CASSLRDRVYDEQYF. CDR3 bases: TGTGCCAGCAGTTTAAGGGACAGGGTGTATGACGAGCAGTACTTC.

CDR3 in amino acids: CASSLTGTGEETQYF. DNA for the CDR3: TGTGCCAGCAGCTTGACCGGGACAGGGGAGGAGACCCAGTACTTC. The V call is TRBV7-2, the J call TRBJ2-5, with 10 bases identical to TRBD1. Germline V gene data show CDR1 as SGHTA and CDR2 as FQGNSA. The CDR3 extends over 15 amino acids. Losses at the gene ends were 3 bases for V and 5 bases for J; bases not matched to a gene: 6.

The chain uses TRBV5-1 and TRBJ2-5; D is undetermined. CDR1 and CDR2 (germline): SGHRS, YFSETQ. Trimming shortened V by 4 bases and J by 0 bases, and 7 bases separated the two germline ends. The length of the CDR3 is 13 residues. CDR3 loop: CASSPRDQETQYF. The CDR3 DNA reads TGCGCCAGCAGCCCCCGGGACCAAGAGACCCAGTACTTC. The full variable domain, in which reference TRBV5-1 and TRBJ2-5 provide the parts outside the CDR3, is KAGVTQTPRYLIKTRGQQVTLSCSPISGHRSVSWYQQTPGQGLQFLFEYFSETQRNKGNFPGRFSGRQFSNSRSEMNVSTLELGDSALYLCASSPRDQETQYFGPGTRLLVL.

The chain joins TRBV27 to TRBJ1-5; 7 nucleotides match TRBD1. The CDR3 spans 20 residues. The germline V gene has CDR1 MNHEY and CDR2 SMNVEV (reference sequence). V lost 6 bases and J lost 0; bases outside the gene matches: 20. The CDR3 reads CASRPPRRQGERYSNQPQHF. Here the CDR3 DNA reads TGTGCCAGCAGACCACCCCGCCGACAGGGTGAGAGGTATAGCAATCAGCCCCAGCATTTT.

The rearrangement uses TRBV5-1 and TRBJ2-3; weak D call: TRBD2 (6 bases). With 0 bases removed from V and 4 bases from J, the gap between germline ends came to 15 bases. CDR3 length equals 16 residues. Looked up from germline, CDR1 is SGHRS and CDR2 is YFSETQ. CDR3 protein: CASSLALGGAPDTQYF. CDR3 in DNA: TGCGCCAGCAGCTTGGCCCTGGGGGGAGCCCCAGATACGCAGTATTTT. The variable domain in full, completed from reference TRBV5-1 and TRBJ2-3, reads KAGVTQTPRYLIKTRGQQVTLSCSPISGHRSVSWYQQTPGQGLQFLFEYFSETQRNKGNFPGRFSGRQFSNSRSEMNVSTLELGDSALYLCASSLALGGAPDTQYFGPGTRLTVL.

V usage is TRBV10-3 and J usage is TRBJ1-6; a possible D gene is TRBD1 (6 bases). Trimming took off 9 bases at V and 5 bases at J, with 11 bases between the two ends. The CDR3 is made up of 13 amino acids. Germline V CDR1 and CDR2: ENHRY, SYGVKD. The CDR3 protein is CAIRGKDNSPLHF. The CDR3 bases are TGTGCCATAAGGGGGAAGGATAATTCACCCCTCCACTTT.

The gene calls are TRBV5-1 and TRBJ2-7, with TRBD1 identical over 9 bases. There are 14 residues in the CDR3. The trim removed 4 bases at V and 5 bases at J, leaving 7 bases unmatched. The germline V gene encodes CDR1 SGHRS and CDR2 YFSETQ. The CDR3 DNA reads TGCGCCAGCAGCCCCGGGACAGGGCGCAACGAGCAGTACTTC. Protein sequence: CASSPGTGRNEQYF.

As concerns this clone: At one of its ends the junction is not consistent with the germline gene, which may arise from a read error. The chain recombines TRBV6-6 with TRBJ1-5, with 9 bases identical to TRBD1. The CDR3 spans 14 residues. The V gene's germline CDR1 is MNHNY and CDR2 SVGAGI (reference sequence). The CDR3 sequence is CASSGTGRNRPQHF. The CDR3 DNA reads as TGTGCCAGCAGTGGGACAGGGCGGAATCGGCCCCAGCATTTT.

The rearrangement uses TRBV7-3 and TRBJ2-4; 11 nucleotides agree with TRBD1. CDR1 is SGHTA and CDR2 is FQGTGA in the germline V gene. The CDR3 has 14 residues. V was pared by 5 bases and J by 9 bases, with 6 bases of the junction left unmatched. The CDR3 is CASSPDRGQGIQYF. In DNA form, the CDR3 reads TGTGCCAGCAGCCCGGACAGGGGGCAGGGCATTCAGTACTTC.

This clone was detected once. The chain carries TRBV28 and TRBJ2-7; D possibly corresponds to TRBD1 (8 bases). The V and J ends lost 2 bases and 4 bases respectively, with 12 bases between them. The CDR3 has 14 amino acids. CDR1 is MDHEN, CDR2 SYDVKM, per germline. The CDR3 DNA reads TGTGCCAGCAGTTTAACAGGGGGGGTTTACGAGCAGTACTTC. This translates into CASSLTGGVYEQYF. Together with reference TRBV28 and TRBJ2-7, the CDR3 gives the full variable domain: DVKVTQSSRYLVKRTGEKVFLECVQDMDHENMFWYRQDPGLGLRLIYFSYDVKMKEKGDIPEGYSVSREKKERFSLILESASTNQTSMYLCASSLTGGVYEQYFGPGTRLTVT.

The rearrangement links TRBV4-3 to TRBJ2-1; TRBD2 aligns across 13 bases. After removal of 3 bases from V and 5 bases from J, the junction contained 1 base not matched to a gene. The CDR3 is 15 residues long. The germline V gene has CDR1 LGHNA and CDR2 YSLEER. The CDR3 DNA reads TGCGCCAGCAGCCATGGGACTAGCGGGGACAATGAGCAGTTCTTC. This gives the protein CASSHGTSGDNEQFF.

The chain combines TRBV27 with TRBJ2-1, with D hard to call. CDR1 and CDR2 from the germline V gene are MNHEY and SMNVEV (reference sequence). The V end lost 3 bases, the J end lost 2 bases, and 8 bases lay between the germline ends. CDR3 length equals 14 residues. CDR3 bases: TGTGCCAGCAGTTTTGCGGAAACCTACAATGAGCAGTTCTTC. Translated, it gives CASSFAETYNEQFF.

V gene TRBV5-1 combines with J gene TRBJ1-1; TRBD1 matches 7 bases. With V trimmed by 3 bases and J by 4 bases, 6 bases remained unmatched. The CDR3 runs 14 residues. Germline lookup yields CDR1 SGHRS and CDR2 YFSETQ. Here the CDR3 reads CASSSDRVPTEAFF. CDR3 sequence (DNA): TGCGCCAGCAGCTCAGACAGGGTACCCACTGAAGCTTTCTTT.

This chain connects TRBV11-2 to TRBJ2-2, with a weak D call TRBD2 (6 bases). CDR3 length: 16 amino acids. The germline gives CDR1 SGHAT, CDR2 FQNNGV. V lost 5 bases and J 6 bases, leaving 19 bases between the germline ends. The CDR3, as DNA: TGTGCCAGCAGCGCGGCCGGCGGGGTGCTAGCCGGGGAGCTGTTTTTT. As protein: CASSAAGGVLAGELFF.

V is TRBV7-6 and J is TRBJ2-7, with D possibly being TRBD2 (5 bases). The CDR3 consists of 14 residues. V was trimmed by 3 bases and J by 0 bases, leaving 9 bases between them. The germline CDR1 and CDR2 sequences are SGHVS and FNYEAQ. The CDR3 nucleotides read TGTGCCAGCAGCTTGTACGGGGACTCCTACGAGCAGTACTTC. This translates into CASSLYGDSYEQYF.

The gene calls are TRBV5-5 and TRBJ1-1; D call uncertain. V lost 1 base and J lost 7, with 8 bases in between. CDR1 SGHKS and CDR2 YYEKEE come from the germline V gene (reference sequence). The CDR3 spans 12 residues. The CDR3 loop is CASSLRFGEAFF. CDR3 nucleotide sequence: TGTGCCAGCAGCTTGCGGTTTGGTGAAGCTTTCTTT. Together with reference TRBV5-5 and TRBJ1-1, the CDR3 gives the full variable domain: DAGVTQSPTHLIKTRGQQVTLRCSPISGHKSVSWYQQVLGQGPQFIFQYYEKEERGRGNFPDRFSARQFPNYSSELNVNALLLGDSALYLCASSLRFGEAFFGQGTRLTVV.

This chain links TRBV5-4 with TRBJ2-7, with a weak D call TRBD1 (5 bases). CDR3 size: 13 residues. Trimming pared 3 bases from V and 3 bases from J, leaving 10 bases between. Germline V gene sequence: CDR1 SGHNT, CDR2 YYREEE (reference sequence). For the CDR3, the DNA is TGTGCCAGCAGCTGGAGCAGGGACTACGAGCAGTACTTC. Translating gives CASSWSRDYEQYF.

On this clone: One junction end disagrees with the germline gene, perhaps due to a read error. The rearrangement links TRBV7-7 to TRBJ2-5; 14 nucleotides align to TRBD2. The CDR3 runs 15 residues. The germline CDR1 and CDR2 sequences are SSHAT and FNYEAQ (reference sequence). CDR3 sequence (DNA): TGTGCTAGCAGCCCGGGACTAGCGGGAGCTGAGACCCAGTACTTC. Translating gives CASSPGLAGAETQYF.

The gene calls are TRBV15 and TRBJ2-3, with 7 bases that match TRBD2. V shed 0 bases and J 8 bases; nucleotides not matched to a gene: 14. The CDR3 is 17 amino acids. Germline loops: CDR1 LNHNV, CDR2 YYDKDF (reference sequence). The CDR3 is CATSRDDSAGARATQYF. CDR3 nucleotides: TGTGCCACCAGCAGAGATGATTCGGCGGGAGCACGGGCTACGCAGTATTTT.